This is a list of T cell receptor beta chains from one sample in a study of T cell responses to AZD1222 COVID-19 vaccine. Here immunoSEQ multiplex PCR was the method, and the copy in TCRdb shows in-frame clones only, minus some. The sample records about 77,000 clones, roughly 90% being singletons. The sample in question was peripheral blood, obtained 28 days after the second AZD1222 dose. The receptors come from an adult who received the AZD1222 COVID-19 vaccine. Both conserved end residues are part of each CDR3. D genes are given only for firm matches. Some rows mark clone size as missing; the rest say once, few, many or name a class of expanded clone.

TRBV7-2	.	TRBJ1-2	.	TGTGCCAGCAGCCCCCCGCGGGCGAACTATGGCTACACCTTC	CASSPPRANYGYTF
TRBV7-3	TRBD2	TRBJ2-3	.	TGTGCCAGCAGCTCAGTCACTAGCGGGAGGAAAAGCACAGATACGCAGTATTTT	CASSSVTSGRKSTDTQYF
TRBV12-3/TRBV12-4	.	TRBJ1-1	once	TGTGCCAGCAGGAACAGGGATAACACTGAAGCTTTCTTT	CASRNRDNTEAFF
TRBV25-1	TRBD1	TRBJ1-5	.	TGTGCCAGCAGTGGCAGGGGGGATCAGCCCCAGCATTTT	CASSGRGDQPQHF
TRBV19	.	TRBJ1-2	once	TGTGCCAGCAGCATGGAGGGCAAAGTCGATGGCTACACCTTC	CASSMEGKVDGYTF
TRBV12-5	.	TRBJ1-2	.	TGTGCTAGTGCCATTGACGAGGGTACCTATGGCTACACCTTC	CASAIDEGTYGYTF
TRBV4-3	.	TRBJ2-1	.	TGCGCCAGCAGCCAAGTTCTTAGTCTGTTCGAGATGCACAATGAGCAGTTCTTC	CASSQVLSLFEMHNEQFF
TRBV7-3	TRBD2	TRBJ2-1	.	TGTGCCAGCAGCTTAATGAGCGGGAGGGGAAATGAGCAGTTCTTC	CASSLMSGRGNEQFF
TRBV6-6	.	TRBJ1-6	.	TGTGCCAGCAGTTACTCCCCGAATTCACCCCTCCACTTT	CASSYSPNSPLHF
TRBV10-3	TRBD1	TRBJ1-1	.	TGTGCCATCAGTGCGAGGACAGGGATGAACACTGAAGCTTTCTTT	CAISARTGMNTEAFF
TRBV3-1/TRBV3-2	.	TRBJ2-5	.	TGTGCCAGCAGCCAAGATATTATGACTCGACAAGAGACCCAGTACTTC	CASSQDIMTRQETQYF
TRBV6-5	TRBD1	TRBJ1-2	.	TGTGCCAGCAGTCAGGGGGACTATGGCTACACCTTC	CASSQGDYGYTF
TRBV7-8	.	TRBJ1-2	.	TGTGCCAGCAGCCCCTTCCGCGTTGGAGGGGGAGGAGGCTACACCTTC	CASSPFRVGGGGGYTF
TRBV15	.	TRBJ1-3	.	TGTGCCACCAGCAGCGATCGGGCCCTCTCTGGAAACACCATATATTTT	CATSSDRALSGNTIYF
TRBV5-1	.	TRBJ2-1	.	TGCGCCAGCGAGAAAGAGGTTGGCTCCTACAATGAGCAGTTCTTC	CASEKEVGSYNEQFF
TRBV6-2/TRBV6-3	TRBD2	TRBJ2-1	once	TGTGCCAGCAGTTACCAACAGACTAGCGGGAGGGGGTTGGGTGAGCAGTTCTTC	CASSYQQTSGRGLGEQFF
TRBV4-3	.	TRBJ2-1	.	TGCGCCAGCAGCCAAGGAGCGGCCAGCTCCTACAATGAGCAGTTCTTC	CASSQGAASSYNEQFF
TRBV10-3	.	TRBJ1-1	.	TGTGCCATCAGTGACAGGGAAAACACTGAAGCTTTCTTT	CAISDRENTEAFF
TRBV6-2/TRBV6-3	.	TRBJ1-2	.	TGTGCCAGCAGCCCGGGGGGGCAGACGTATGGCTACACCTTC	CASSPGGQTYGYTF
TRBV9	TRBD1	TRBJ2-1	.	TGTGCCAGCAGCACGACCGGGACAGAGATCTACAATGAGCAGTTCTTC	CASSTTGTEIYNEQFF
TRBV2	TRBD1	TRBJ1-2	once	TGTGCCAGCAGTGAAGAGGGACAGGGGTCATATGGCTACACCTTC	CASSEEGQGSYGYTF
TRBV2	.	TRBJ2-1	.	TGTGCCAGCAGTAGGAGGGGGGGCCACAATGAGCAGTTCTTC	CASSRRGGHNEQFF
TRBV5-6	TRBD1	TRBJ1-1	.	TGTGCCAGCAGCCCAGGGACAGGGATCAAAGTGAACACTGAAGCTTTCTTT	CASSPGTGIKVNTEAFF
TRBV5-6	.	TRBJ2-3	once	TGTGCCAGCAGCTTGATCGACAGCACAGATACGCAGTATTTT	CASSLIDSTDTQYF
TRBV19	TRBD1	TRBJ1-5	.	TGTGCCAGTAGTCCGGGACAGCGCCAGCCCCAGCATTTT	CASSPGQRQPQHF